The 8 T cell receptor beta chains in this list originate from one sample, sequenced in a study of blood T cell repertoires in COVID-19. The table came from immunoSEQ multiplex PCR; TCRdb's copy has only in-frame clones and leaves some out. In the table there are about 200,000 clones, around 94% of which are singletons. Sequenced material: peripheral blood. The source is a man aged 30 to 45 with COVID-19, enrolled during active disease.

In nucleotides, the CDR3 is TGTGCCAGCAGTGAAACGACAGGGGTTGGTGGGGCCAACGTCCTGACTTTC. Protein product: CASSETTGVGGANVLTF. The genes are TRBV27 and TRBJ2-6; 8 bases are shared with TRBD1. Germline CDR1 MNHEY, CDR2 SMNVEV (reference sequence). This CDR3 comprises 17 residues. V was pared by 5 bases and J by 3 bases, with 9 bases of the junction left unmatched. Variable domain in full (rest from reference TRBV27 and TRBJ2-6): EAQVTQNPRYLITVTGKKLTVTCSQNMNHEYMSWYRQDPGLGLRQIYYSMNVEVTDKGDVPEGYKVSRKEKRNFPLILESPSPNQTSLYFCASSETTGVGGANVLTFGAGSRLTVL.

The V and J genes are TRBV5-1 and TRBJ1-6, with D perhaps matching TRBD1 (5 bases). The germline CDR1 and CDR2 sequences are SGHRS and YFSETQ. The CDR3 is made up of 15 amino acids. Trimming took off 0 bases at V and 9 bases at J, with 13 bases between the two ends. The CDR3 region is CASSLEQGGTSPLHF. The CDR3 DNA follows: TGCGCCAGCAGCTTGGAGCAGGGTGGAACTTCACCCCTCCACTTT. Using reference TRBV5-1 and TRBJ1-6 for the parts outside the CDR3, the full variable domain is KAGVTQTPRYLIKTRGQQVTLSCSPISGHRSVSWYQQTPGQGLQFLFEYFSETQRNKGNFPGRFSGRQFSNSRSEMNVSTLELGDSALYLCASSLEQGGTSPLHFGNGTRLTVT.

The rearrangement joins TRBV18 to TRBJ2-3; TRBD2 agrees at 11 bases. Germline loops: CDR1 KGHSH, CDR2 LQKENI. V was pared by 3 bases and J by 2 bases, with 7 bases of the junction left unmatched. This CDR3 has 17 amino acids. The CDR3 region is CASSPYSTSGNTDTQYF. The CDR3 nucleotides are TGTGCCAGCTCACCCTACTCGACTAGCGGGAACACAGATACGCAGTATTTT.

The sample holds one count of this clone. The chain recombines TRBV19 with TRBJ1-1; D ambiguous. The V end was cut by 1 base, the J end by 2 bases, with 8 bases between. CDR1 is LNHDA and CDR2 is SQIVND in the germline V gene (reference sequence). CDR3 length: 14 amino acids. This chain's CDR3 is CASSIGAGNTEAFF. Written as DNA, the CDR3 is TGTGCCAGTAGTATAGGGGCAGGAAACACTGAAGCTTTCTTT. Full variable domain (outside the CDR3, taken from reference TRBV19 and TRBJ1-1): DGGITQSPKYLFRKEGQNVTLSCEQNLNHDAMYWYRQDPGQGLRLIYYSQIVNDFQKGDIAEGYSVSREKKESFPLTVTSAQKNPTAFYLCASSIGAGNTEAFFGQGTRLTVV.

This rearrangement joins TRBV19 to TRBJ1-2, with 8 bases identical to TRBD1. V shed 6 bases, J shed 3 bases, and the junction held 3 bases outside the gene matches. The CDR3 extends over 13 amino acids. Looked up from germline, CDR1 is LNHDA and CDR2 is SQIVND (reference sequence). In DNA, the CDR3 is TGTGCCAGTAGCCTACAGGGGGACTATGGCTACACCTTC. It is translated as CASSLQGDYGYTF.

The chain couples TRBV19 to TRBJ1-2; possible D gene TRBD1, 6 bases. The CDR3 runs 16 residues. Germline V gene sequence: CDR1 LNHDA, CDR2 SQIVND (reference sequence). With 8 bases removed from V and 8 bases from J, the gap between germline ends came to 27 bases. The CDR3 bases are TGTGCCAGTTGGTCAGGGGAGGGCGGAGTTGATCTCGGCTACACCTTC. It specifies CASWSGEGGVDLGYTF.

This chain's CDR3 is CASSSPGQGGSGANVLTF. The CDR3 region has the DNA TGTGCCAGCAGCTCCCCGGGACAGGGGGGCTCTGGGGCCAACGTCCTGACTTTC. The chain employs TRBV7-9 and TRBJ2-6, with TRBD1 matching 11 bases. Germline CDR1 reads SEHNR; CDR2 reads FQNEAQ (reference sequence). V lost 4 bases, J lost 0 bases, and 5 bases stayed unmatched. This CDR3 is 18 amino acids long.

V and J are TRBV6-5 and TRBJ1-1; TRBD1 aligns across 8 bases. The trim removed 7 bases at V and 1 base at J, leaving 8 bases unmatched. CDR3 length: 15 residues. CDR1 and CDR2 from the germline V gene are MNHEY and SVGAGI. The CDR3 coding sequence is TGTGCCAGCAAGACGACAGGGGCGTCGAACACTGAAGCTTTCTTT. Its protein is CASKTTGASNTEAFF.